The 28 T cell receptor beta chains reported below all come from one sample, sequenced in a study of T cells in Graves' hyperthyroidism and ophthalmopathy. Researchers took RNA transcripts and amplified the TCR beta CDR3 regions from them. Primed by the HTBI set, a first-round RT-PCR was run on the TCR CDR3. TCRdb re-called the multiplex PCR reads with MiXCR, one entry per CDR3 protein. The sample gives some 500,000 distinct CDR3 sequences, around 24% of which show up once; around 11% is in the top ten. Sequencing was done on a sample of blood. The receptors shown here come from a woman in her twenties or thirties with Graves' ophthalmopathy.

This clonotype was seen at least ten times. The chain's CDR3 is CASSSGEISPLHF. The CDR3 region has the DNA TGTGCCAGCAGTTCAGGGGAGATTTCACCCCTCCACTTT. The genes are TRBV6-5 and TRBJ1-6, with TRBD1 as a possible D gene (6 bases). V was trimmed by 4 bases and J by 9 bases, leaving 10 bases between them. Looked up from germline, CDR1 is MNHEY and CDR2 is SVGAGI. This CDR3 is 13 amino acids long.

This clonotype has at least ten counts. V gene TRBV20-1 combines with J gene TRBJ2-7, with 13 bases fitting TRBD2. V lost 0 bases to trimming and J lost 0 bases; unmatched junction nucleotides: 8. The length of the CDR3 is 18 residues. Germline values: CDR1 DFQATT, CDR2 SNEGSKA (reference sequence). The CDR3 is CSARDGTSGASRSYEQYF. The CDR3 DNA is TGCAGTGCTAGAGACGGGACTAGCGGGGCTAGCCGCTCCTACGAGCAGTACTTC.

This clonotype was picked up a small number of times. CDR3: CASSATGVYSKNIQYF. DNA for the CDR3: TGTGCCAGCAGCGCCACAGGGGTGTATTCCAAAAACATTCAGTACTTC. This sequence joins TRBV7-8 and TRBJ2-4; 7 positions match TRBD1. Germline trimming cut 5 bases from V and 2 bases from J; bases unmatched to any gene: 9. This CDR3 has 16 residues. Germline loops: CDR1 SGHVS, CDR2 FQNEAQ.

There are many counts of this clonotype. The chain carries TRBV6-5 and TRBJ1-5, with a possible D match to TRBD1 (5 bases). This CDR3 region has 14 residues. The germline gives CDR1 MNHEY, CDR2 SVGAGI. Trimming removed 4 bases at V and 4 bases at J, with 11 bases between. The CDR3 region has the DNA TGTGCCAGCAGTTCTCGGGACGGTAATCAGCCCCAGCATTTT. It encodes CASSSRDGNQPQHF.

V and J are TRBV28 and TRBJ1-2; 12 positions match TRBD1. The CDR3 is 14 amino acids. Trimming removed 3 bases from V and 8 bases from J; junction bases left unmatched: 4. Germline CDR1 and CDR2: MDHEN and SYDVKM. This CDR3 reads CASSLGTGGQGYTF. CDR3 DNA: TGTGCCAGCAGTTTGGGGACAGGGGGCCAAGGCTACACCTTC.

This clonotype was seen at least ten times. V is TRBV12-3 or TRBV12-4 and J is TRBJ1-2, with TRBD1 identical over 8 bases. CDR3 length equals 11 residues. Trimming removed 1 base from V and 11 bases from J; junction bases left unmatched: 0. The CDR3 DNA follows: TGTGCCAGCAGTTTAGACAGGGGGTACACCTTC. As protein: CASSLDRGYTF.

Of note for this clonotype: This CDR3 is missing its conserved last phenylalanine or tryptophan, likely due to a read error. The chain has TRBV15 and TRBJ1-2; no clear D gene. Germline V gene data show CDR1 as LNHNV and CDR2 as YYDKDF (reference sequence). The ends were cut back, 4 bases at V and 3 bases at J, with 6 bases in the middle. The CDR3 sequence is 12 residues long. This chain's CDR3 is CATSTEYYGYTY. CDR3 nucleotides: TGTGCCACCAGCACTGAATACTATGGCTACACCTAC.

This clonotype was seen many times. The chain carries TRBV19 and TRBJ1-1, with D unresolved. The CDR3 runs to 15 residues. Germline CDR1 and CDR2: LNHDA and SQIVND (reference sequence). With 0 bases removed from V and 3 bases from J, the gap between germline ends came to 11 bases. CDR3 bases: TGTGCCAGTAGTATAGATCTGGGTTCGGACACTGAAGCTTTCTTT. Its protein product is CASSIDLGSDTEAFF.

The table lists this clonotype with a few counts. The rearrangement uses TRBV12-3 or TRBV12-4 and TRBJ2-5; TRBD1 is a possible D gene (5 bases). The germline V and J ends were trimmed by 5 bases and 5 bases, with 12 bases remaining between them. The CDR3 runs to 13 residues. As DNA, the CDR3 is TGTGCCAGCAGTCCAGGGTTGGGGGAGACCCAGTACTTC. It translates to CASSPGLGETQYF.

This clonotype was recorded many times. The genes are TRBV6-1 and TRBJ1-5; D call uncertain. Germline V gene data show CDR1 as MNHNS and CDR2 as SASEGT. V dropped 2 bases and J dropped 4 bases, with 9 bases sitting between them. CDR3 length equals 14 residues. The CDR3 reads CASSELWGNQPQHF. CDR3 DNA: TGTGCCAGCAGTGAACTTTGGGGAAATCAGCCCCAGCATTTT.

This clonotype was observed at least ten times. V is TRBV7-9 and J is TRBJ1-6; D is possibly TRBD1 (5 bases). The CDR3 is 16 residues long. Germline V gene sequence: CDR1 SEHNR, CDR2 FQNEAQ (reference sequence). V lost 5 bases and J lost 6, with 17 bases in between. The CDR3 reads CASSTTGRGGNSPLHF. Here the CDR3 DNA reads TGTGCCAGCAGCACCACCGGTAGGGGAGGTAATTCACCCCTCCACTTT.

The sample holds many counts of this clonotype. The V and J genes are TRBV7-2 and TRBJ2-5, with TRBD2 identical over 7 bases. CDR3 length equals 14 residues. V lost 1 base to trimming and J lost 7 bases; unmatched junction nucleotides: 6. Germline V CDR1 and CDR2: SGHTA, FQGNSA. CDR3 nucleotide sequence: TGTGCCAGCAGCTTAGTGGCGGGGGACGGGACCCAGTACTTC. Protein: CASSLVAGDGTQYF.

V is TRBV12-3 or TRBV12-4 and J is TRBJ1-2; no definite D call. V lost 7 bases to trimming and J lost 8 bases, with 14 bases between them. CDR3 size: 12 residues. The CDR3 protein is CASMGRAEGYTF. CDR3 nucleotide sequence: TGTGCCAGCATGGGTAGGGCCGAGGGCTACACCTTC.

This clonotype was picked up many times. The rearrangement links TRBV12-3 or TRBV12-4 to TRBJ1-2, with D possibly being TRBD1 (5 bases). Trimming left V 8 bases short and J 7 bases short, with 20 bases between. This CDR3 has 14 residues. The CDR3 here is CASPLGGDLGGYTF. CDR3 DNA sequence: TGTGCCAGCCCTCTGGGGGGGGATTTAGGTGGCTACACCTTC.

In its sample, this clonotype was seen a few times. This chain joins TRBV7-9 and TRBJ2-4; 8 bases map to TRBD1. V lost 8 bases, J lost 4 bases, and 7 bases stayed unmatched. The CDR3 has 14 residues. Germline V CDR1 and CDR2: SEHNR, FQNEAQ (reference sequence). The CDR3 bases are TGTGCCAGCGAGAGTTGGACAGGGAAAAACATTCAGTACTTC. Its protein product is CASESWTGKNIQYF.

This clonotype was counted at least ten times. This chain joins TRBV5-1 and TRBJ2-1; D not certain. The CDR3 contains 12 residues. Germline-derived CDR1 and CDR2 are SGHRS and YFSETQ. Trimming removed 1 base from V and 10 bases from J, with 9 bases in between. CDR3 amino acids: CASSLYSEEQFF. CDR3 nucleotide sequence: TGCGCCAGCAGCTTGTATTCGGAGGAGCAGTTCTTC.

The gene calls are TRBV28 and TRBJ2-7; D is unclear. V dropped 6 bases and J dropped 6 bases, with 12 bases sitting between them. Germline CDR1 reads MDHEN; CDR2 reads SYDVKM. This CDR3 region has 12 residues. The CDR3 loop reads CASRWPRGEQYF. Written as DNA, the CDR3 is TGTGCCAGCAGATGGCCTCGAGGCGAGCAGTACTTC.

This clonotype was recorded a few times. This chain links TRBV15 with TRBJ2-4; 7 bases match TRBD1. The CDR3 consists of 14 residues. Germline trimming cut 3 bases from V and 9 bases from J; bases unmatched to any gene: 8. Per the germline V gene, CDR1 is LNHNV and CDR2 is YYDKDF (reference sequence). CDR3 DNA sequence: TGTGCCACCAGCAGTATACGACAGGGCGGCATTCAGTACTTC. The encoded protein is CATSSIRQGGIQYF.

This clonotype was detected many times. The rearrangement uses TRBV27 and TRBJ2-7; 7 bases match TRBD1. Germline V gives CDR1 MNHEY, CDR2 SMNVEV (reference sequence). CDR3 length: 15 residues. V was pared by 6 bases and J by 2 bases, with 10 bases of the junction left unmatched. The DNA of the CDR3 is TGTGCCAGCAGACCCCAGGGGGTTGGGACCTACGAGCAGTACTTC. Protein product: CASRPQGVGTYEQYF.

The chain couples TRBV20-1 to TRBJ1-2, with D perhaps TRBD1 (6 bases). The CDR3 has 13 residues. The germline CDR1 and CDR2 sequences are DFQATT and SNEGSKA (reference sequence). Deletions cut 1 base from V and 8 bases from J, with 14 bases between. The CDR3 DNA follows: TGCAGTGCTAGAGCACTAGCGGGGGGCGGCTACACCTTC. As protein: CSARALAGGGYTF.

The V and J genes are TRBV6-2 or TRBV6-3 and TRBJ2-7; D unresolved. Germline values: CDR1 MNHEY, CDR2 SVGEGT. The CDR3 is 16 amino acids. Trimming removed 5 bases from V and 4 bases from J, with 21 bases in between. For the CDR3, the DNA is TGTGCCAGCAGTACCCTTCAGGATTTGGTTTCGTACGAGCAGTACTTC. It encodes CASSTLQDLVSYEQYF.

This clonotype was seen at least ten times. The V call is TRBV4-1, the J call TRBJ1-2, with D perhaps matching TRBD1 (6 bases). Deletions cut 4 bases from V and 6 bases from J, with 15 bases between. This CDR3 has 14 amino acids. Germline loops: CDR1 MGHRA, CDR2 YSYEKL. CDR3 amino acids: CASSPLTGRDGYTF. CDR3 bases: TGCGCCAGCAGCCCTCTAACAGGGCGTGATGGCTACACCTTC.

This chain links TRBV6-1 with TRBJ2-5; D remains ambiguous. Trimming took off 6 bases at V and 8 bases at J, with 7 bases between the two ends. Germline CDR1 and CDR2: MNHNS and SASEGT. The CDR3 is 10 residues long. The CDR3 DNA sequence: TGTGCCAGCAGACTTGGAACCCAGTACTTC. This translates into CASRLGTQYF.

This clonotype was counted many times. The rearrangement uses TRBV19 and TRBJ1-5; D is unresolved. The CDR3 contains 13 residues. Germline loops: CDR1 LNHDA, CDR2 SQIVND (reference sequence). V was trimmed by 3 bases and J by 3 bases, leaving 6 bases between them. The DNA for the CDR3 is TGTGCCAGTAGTATCCGCGACAATCAGCCCCAGCATTTT. Its translation: CASSIRDNQPQHF.

This clonotype was observed a few times. The rearrangement joins TRBV2 to TRBJ2-1; D is ambiguous. Germline CDR1 reads SNHLY; CDR2 reads FYNNEI. The germline V and J ends were trimmed by 10 bases and 0 bases, with 13 bases remaining between them. The CDR3 has 14 amino acids. The CDR3 spells CATYGLNSYNEQFF. The CDR3 DNA sequence: TGTGCCACCTACGGTCTGAACTCCTACAATGAGCAGTTCTTC. The full variable domain, with the rest looked up from reference TRBV2 and TRBJ2-1, is EPEVTQTPSHQVTQMGQEVILRCVPISNHLYFYWYRQILGQKVEFLVSFYNNEISEKSEIFDDQFSVERPDGSNFTLKIRSTKLEDSAMYFCATYGLNSYNEQFFGPGTRLTVL.

J is TRBJ1-1 and V is TRBV28; tentative D call: TRBD1 (6 bases). This CDR3 has 12 residues. Germline CDR1 and CDR2: MDHEN and SYDVKM. CDR3 in amino acids: CATQGPNTEAFF. CDR3 nucleotides: TGTGCTACACAGGGTCCGAACACTGAAGCTTTCTTT.

The table lists this clonotype with many counts. The rearrangement links TRBV6-1 to TRBJ1-3; 7 bases align to TRBD1. J was trimmed by 6 bases and V by 2 bases; bases with no gene match: 4. The CDR3 extends over 14 amino acids. Germline CDR1 MNHNS, CDR2 SASEGT. In nucleotides, the CDR3 is TGTGCCAGCAGTGAACCCGGACAGGCAAACACCATATATTTT. Translation: CASSEPGQANTIYF.

The CDR3 protein is CSAVPGQGLTYEQYF. CDR3 bases: TGCAGCGCCGTGCCGGGACAGGGGCTTACCTACGAGCAGTACTTC. The chain carries TRBV29-1 and TRBJ2-7; TRBD1 matches at 10 bases. This CDR3 region has 15 residues. Germline assignment: CDR1 SQVTM and CDR2 ANQGSEA. With V trimmed by 7 bases and J by 2 bases, 11 bases remained unmatched.